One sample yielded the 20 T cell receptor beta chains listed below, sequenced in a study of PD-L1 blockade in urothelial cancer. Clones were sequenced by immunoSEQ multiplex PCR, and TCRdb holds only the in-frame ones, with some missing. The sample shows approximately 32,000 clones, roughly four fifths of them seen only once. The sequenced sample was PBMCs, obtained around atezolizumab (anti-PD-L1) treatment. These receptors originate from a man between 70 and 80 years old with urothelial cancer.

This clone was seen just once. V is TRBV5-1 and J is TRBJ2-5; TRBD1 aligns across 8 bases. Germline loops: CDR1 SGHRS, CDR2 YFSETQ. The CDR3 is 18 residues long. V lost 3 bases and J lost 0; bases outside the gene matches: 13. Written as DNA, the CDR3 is TGCGCCAGCAGCTCGGGTAAGAGGACAGGGTCTTACCAAGAGACCCAGTACTTC. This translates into CASSSGKRTGSYQETQYF. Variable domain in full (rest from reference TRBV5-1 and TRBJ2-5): KAGVTQTPRYLIKTRGQQVTLSCSPISGHRSVSWYQQTPGQGLQFLFEYFSETQRNKGNFPGRFSGRQFSNSRSEMNVSTLELGDSALYLCASSSGKRTGSYQETQYFGPGTRLLVL.

The DNA of the CDR3 is TGTGCCGGCGGGCAGGACCCCACAGATACGCAGTATTTT. Protein: CAGGQDPTDTQYF. The chain is built from TRBV6-1 and TRBJ2-3, with D tentatively TRBD2 (5 bases). Germline V lookup: CDR1 MNHNS, CDR2 SASEGT. The CDR3 runs 13 residues. V was clipped by 11 bases and J by 2 bases, with 14 bases between them.

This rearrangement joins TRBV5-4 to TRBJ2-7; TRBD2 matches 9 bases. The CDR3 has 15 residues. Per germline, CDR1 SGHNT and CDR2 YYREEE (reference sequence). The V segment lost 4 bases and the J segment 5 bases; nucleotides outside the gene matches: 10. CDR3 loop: CASSLISGRGNEQYF. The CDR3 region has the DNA TGTGCCAGCAGCCTCATTAGCGGGAGAGGAAACGAGCAGTACTTC.

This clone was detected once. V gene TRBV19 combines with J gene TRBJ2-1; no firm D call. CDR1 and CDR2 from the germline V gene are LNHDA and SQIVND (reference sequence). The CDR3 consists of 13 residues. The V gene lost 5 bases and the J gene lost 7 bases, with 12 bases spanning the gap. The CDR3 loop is CASSSRLTNEQFF. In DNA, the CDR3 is TGTGCCAGTAGTTCGCGGCTAACTAATGAGCAGTTCTTC.

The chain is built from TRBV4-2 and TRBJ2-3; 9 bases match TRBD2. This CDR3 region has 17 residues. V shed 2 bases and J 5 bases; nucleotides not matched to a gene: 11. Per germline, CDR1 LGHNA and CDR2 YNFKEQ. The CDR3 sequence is CASSQLLRGGEGDTQYF. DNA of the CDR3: TGTGCCAGCAGCCAACTCTTGCGGGGGGGGGAGGGAGATACGCAGTATTTT.

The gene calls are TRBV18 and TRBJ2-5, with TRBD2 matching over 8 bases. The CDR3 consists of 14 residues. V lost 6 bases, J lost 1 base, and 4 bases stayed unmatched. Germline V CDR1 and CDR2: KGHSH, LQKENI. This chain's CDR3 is CASSQRGSQETQYF. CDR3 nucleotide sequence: TGTGCCAGCTCTCAGCGGGGGAGCCAAGAGACCCAGTACTTC. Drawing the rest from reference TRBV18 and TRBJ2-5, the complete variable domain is NAGVMQNPRHLVRRRGQEARLRCSPMKGHSHVYWYRQLPEEGLKFMVYLQKENIIDESGMPKERFSAEFPKEGPSILRIQQVVRGDSAAYFCASSQRGSQETQYFGPGTRLLVL.

CDR3 amino acids: CASTDLAARDNSYEQYF. CDR3 sequence (DNA): TGTGCCAGCACCGACCTGGCAGCCCGGGACAACTCCTACGAGCAGTACTTC. The V gene is TRBV28, the J gene TRBJ2-7; TRBD1 might be the D (6 bases). The germline V gene has CDR1 MDHEN and CDR2 SYDVKM. The CDR3 has 17 amino acids. V was pared by 7 bases and J by 0 bases, with 22 bases between.

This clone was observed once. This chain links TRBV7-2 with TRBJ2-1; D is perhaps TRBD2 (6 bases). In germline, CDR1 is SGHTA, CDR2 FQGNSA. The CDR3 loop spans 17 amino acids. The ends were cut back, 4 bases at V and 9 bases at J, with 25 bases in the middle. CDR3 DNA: TGTGCCAGCAGCTATTCTCCTGGGGGGACTGCCATTGTTGAGCAGTTCTTC. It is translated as CASSYSPGGTAIVEQFF.

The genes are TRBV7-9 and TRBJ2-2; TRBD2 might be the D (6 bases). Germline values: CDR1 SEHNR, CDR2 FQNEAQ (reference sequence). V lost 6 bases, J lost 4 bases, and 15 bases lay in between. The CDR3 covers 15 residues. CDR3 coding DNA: TGTGCCAGCAGTCACATGTTGGGGGGCACCGGGGAGCTGTTTTTT. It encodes CASSHMLGGTGELFF.

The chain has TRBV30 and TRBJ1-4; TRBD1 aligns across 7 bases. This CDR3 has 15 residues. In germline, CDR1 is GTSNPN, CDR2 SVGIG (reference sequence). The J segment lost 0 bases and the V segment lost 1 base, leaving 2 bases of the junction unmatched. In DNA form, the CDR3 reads TGTGCCTGGAGTGGCGGGACAGCAACTAATGAAAAACTGTTTTTT. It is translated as CAWSGGTATNEKLFF.

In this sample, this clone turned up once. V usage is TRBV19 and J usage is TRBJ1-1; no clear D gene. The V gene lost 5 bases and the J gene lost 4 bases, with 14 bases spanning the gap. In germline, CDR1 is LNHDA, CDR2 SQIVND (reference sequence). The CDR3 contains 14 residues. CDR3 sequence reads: CASSGGVLGTEAFF. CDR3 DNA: TGTGCCAGTAGTGGCGGGGTTCTTGGCACTGAAGCTTTCTTT.

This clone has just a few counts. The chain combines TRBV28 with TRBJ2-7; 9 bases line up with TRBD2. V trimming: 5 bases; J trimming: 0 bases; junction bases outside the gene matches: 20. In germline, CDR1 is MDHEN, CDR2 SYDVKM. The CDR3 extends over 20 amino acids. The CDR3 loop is CASSNYPGTFSGRFSYEQYF. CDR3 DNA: TGTGCCAGCAGTAATTATCCCGGGACTTTCAGCGGGAGGTTCTCCTACGAGCAGTACTTC.

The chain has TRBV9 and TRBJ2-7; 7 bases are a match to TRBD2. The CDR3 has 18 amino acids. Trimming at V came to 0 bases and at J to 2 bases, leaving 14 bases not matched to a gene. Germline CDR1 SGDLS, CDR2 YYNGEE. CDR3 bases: TGTGCCAGCAGCGTAGATGTCAGCGGGCGGGAGAGGACCTACGAGCAGTACTTC. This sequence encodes CASSVDVSGRERTYEQYF. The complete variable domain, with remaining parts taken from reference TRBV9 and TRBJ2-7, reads DSGVTQTPKHLITATGQRVTLRCSPRSGDLSVYWYQQSLDQGLQFLIQYYNGEERAKGNILERFSAQQFPDLHSELNLSSLELGDSALYFCASSVDVSGRERTYEQYFGPGTRLTVT.

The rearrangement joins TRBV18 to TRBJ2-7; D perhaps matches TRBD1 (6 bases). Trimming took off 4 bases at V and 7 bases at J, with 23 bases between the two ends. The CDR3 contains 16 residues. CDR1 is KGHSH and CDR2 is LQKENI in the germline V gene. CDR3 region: CASSLGTKDHTLEQYF. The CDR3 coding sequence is TGTGCCAGCTCACTCGGGACAAAAGATCACACATTGGAGCAGTACTTC. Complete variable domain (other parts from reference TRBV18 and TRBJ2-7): NAGVMQNPRHLVRRRGQEARLRCSPMKGHSHVYWYRQLPEEGLKFMVYLQKENIIDESGMPKERFSAEFPKEGPSILRIQQVVRGDSAAYFCASSLGTKDHTLEQYFGPGTRLTVT.

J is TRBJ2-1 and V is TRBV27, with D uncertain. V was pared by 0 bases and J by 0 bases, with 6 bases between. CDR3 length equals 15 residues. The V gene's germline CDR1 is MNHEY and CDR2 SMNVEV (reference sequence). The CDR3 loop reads CASSLSESSYNEQFF. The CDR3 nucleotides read TGTGCCAGCAGTTTATCAGAGAGCTCCTACAATGAGCAGTTCTTC.

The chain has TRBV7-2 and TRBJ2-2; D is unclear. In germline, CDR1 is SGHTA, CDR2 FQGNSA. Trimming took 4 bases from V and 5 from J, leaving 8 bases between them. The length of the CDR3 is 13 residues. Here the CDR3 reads CASSSSRTGELFF. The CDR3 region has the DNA TGTGCCAGCAGCTCCTCGAGGACCGGGGAGCTGTTTTTT.

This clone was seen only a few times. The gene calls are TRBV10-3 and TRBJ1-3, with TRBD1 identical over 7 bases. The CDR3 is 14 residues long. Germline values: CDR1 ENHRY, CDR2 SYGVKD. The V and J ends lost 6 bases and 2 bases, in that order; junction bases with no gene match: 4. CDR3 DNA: TGTGCCATCAGCTGGACAGGAGCTGGAAACACCATATATTTT. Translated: CAISWTGAGNTIYF.

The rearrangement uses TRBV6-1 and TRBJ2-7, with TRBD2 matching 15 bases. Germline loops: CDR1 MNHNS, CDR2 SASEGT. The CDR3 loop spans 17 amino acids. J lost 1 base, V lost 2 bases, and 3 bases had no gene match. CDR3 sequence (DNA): TGTGCCAGCAGTGAAAACGGACTAGCGGGAGGGTCCTACGAGCAGTACTTC. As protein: CASSENGLAGGSYEQYF.

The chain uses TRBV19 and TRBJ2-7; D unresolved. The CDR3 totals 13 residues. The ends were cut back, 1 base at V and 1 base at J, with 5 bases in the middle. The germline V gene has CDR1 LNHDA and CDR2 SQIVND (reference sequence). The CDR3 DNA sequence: TGTGCCAGTAGTATAGGGAGATCCTACGAGCAGTACTTC. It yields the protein CASSIGRSYEQYF.

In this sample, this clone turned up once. The CDR3 DNA reads as TGTGCCAGCAGTGATTTCGGTGAGCAGTTCTTC. Protein: CASSDFGEQFF. The chain carries TRBV6-5 and TRBJ2-1; D not resolved. V dropped 5 bases and J dropped 9 bases, with 8 bases sitting between them. The CDR3 is 11 amino acids. Germline CDR1 MNHEY, CDR2 SVGAGI.